This T cell receptor (beta chain) was recovered during a study of neoadjuvant nivolumab and ipilimumab in lung cancer. Study-level results: Resected-tumor TCR richness correlated positively with pretherapy blood richness. TCR receptors were sequenced in few samples. From pretherapy to surgery, tumor richness and clonality rose with dual therapy. Resected tumors had greater TCR richness and clonality than uninvolved lung.

The protocol was immunoSEQ multiplex PCR, while the TCRdb copy is restricted to in-frame clones and leaves out a portion. This table has around 30,000 clones, approximately 83% appearing once. As to this clone: Its target is unknown.

Germline V gene sequence: CDR1 GTSNPN, CDR2 SVGIG (reference sequence). V dropped 1 base and J dropped 1 base, with 5 bases sitting between them. This CDR3 has 13 residues. The genes are TRBV30 and TRBJ1-3; no reliable D call. This specimen consisted of tumor tissue, obtained after neoadjuvant nivolumab, alone or with ipilimumab, at or shortly before surgery. This sequence was found in an adult with non-small cell lung cancer. This chain's CDR3 is CAWSGESGNTIYF. As DNA, the CDR3 is TGTGCCTGGAGTGGGGAGTCTGGAAACACCATATATTTT.